Reported below is one TCR beta chain. Its matching antigen is unknown. The TCR beta library used iRepertoire HTBI primers with Arm-PCR amplification of CDR3. In TCRdb, the multiplex PCR reads were re-called with MiXCR into one record per CDR3 protein. The table shows about 240,000 distinct CDR3 sequences, with around 20% occurring only once. Time point indicated: newly diagnosed GD, antithyroid drugs for less than 3 months. PBMCs provided the RNA from which the TCR library was made. The authors diagnosed Graves' disease using American Thyroid Association guidelines. This sample is drawn from a study of regulatory T cells in long-lasting Graves disease. For the study at large: Patients with new Graves' disease had used antithyroid drugs below 3 months.

Regarding the study as a whole: It was in persistent disease that TRBV28, TRBJ1-2 and TRBJ2-5 were favored.

The CDR3 totals 13 residues. J was trimmed by 7 bases and V by 7 bases; bases with no gene match: 4. Germline V CDR1 and CDR2: LNHDA, SQIVND (reference sequence). The source is a female donor with Graves disease. V and J are TRBV19 and TRBJ1-6; 7 nucleotides line up with TRBD1. The sequenced sample was peripheral blood mononuclear cells (PBMCs), obtained at new diagnosis, from a patient treated with antithyroid drugs. The CDR3 bases are TGTGCCAGTAATAAGGGACAGAATTCACCCCTCCACTTT. Its translation: CASNKGQNSPLHF.